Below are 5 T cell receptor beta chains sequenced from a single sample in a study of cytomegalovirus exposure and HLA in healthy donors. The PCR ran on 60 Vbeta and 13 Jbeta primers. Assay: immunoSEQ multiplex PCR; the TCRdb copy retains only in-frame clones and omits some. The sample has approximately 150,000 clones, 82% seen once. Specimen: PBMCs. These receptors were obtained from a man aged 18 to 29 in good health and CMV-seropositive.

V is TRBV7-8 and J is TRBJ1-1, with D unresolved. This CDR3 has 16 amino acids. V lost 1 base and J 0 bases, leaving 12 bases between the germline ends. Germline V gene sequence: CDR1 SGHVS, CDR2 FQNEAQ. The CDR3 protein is CASSLVGAGMNTEAFF. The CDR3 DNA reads TGTGCCAGCAGCTTAGTAGGAGCGGGAATGAACACTGAAGCTTTCTTT.

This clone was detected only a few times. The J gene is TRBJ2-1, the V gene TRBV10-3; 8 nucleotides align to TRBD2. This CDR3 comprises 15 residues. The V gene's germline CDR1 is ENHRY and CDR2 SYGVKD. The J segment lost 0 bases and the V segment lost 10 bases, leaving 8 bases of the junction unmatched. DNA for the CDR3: TGTGCCACCGACCCTAGCGGGCTCTCCTACAATGAGCAGTTCTTC. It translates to CATDPSGLSYNEQFF.

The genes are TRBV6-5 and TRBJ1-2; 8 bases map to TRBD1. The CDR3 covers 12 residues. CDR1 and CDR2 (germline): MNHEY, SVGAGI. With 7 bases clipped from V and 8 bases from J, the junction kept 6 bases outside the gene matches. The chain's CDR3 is CASNDRGGGYTF. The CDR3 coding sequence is TGTGCCAGCAACGACAGGGGAGGAGGCTACACCTTC.

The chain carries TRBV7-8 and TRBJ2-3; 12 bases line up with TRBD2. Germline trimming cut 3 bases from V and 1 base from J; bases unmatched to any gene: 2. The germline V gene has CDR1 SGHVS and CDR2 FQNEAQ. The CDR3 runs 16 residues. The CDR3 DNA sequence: TGTGCCAGCAGCTTCCGACTAGCGGGGGGCACAGATACGCAGTATTTT. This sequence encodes CASSFRLAGGTDTQYF.

As DNA, the CDR3 is TGTGCCAGCAGTTTTTCGACAGGAGGCACCTACAATGAGCAGTTCTTC. Translation gives CASSFSTGGTYNEQFF. This chain connects TRBV6-5 to TRBJ2-1; D is perhaps TRBD1 (6 bases). The CDR3 totals 16 residues. The V end lost 4 bases, the J end lost 2 bases, and 15 bases lay between the germline ends. The germline CDR1 and CDR2 sequences are MNHEY and SVGAGI.